This TCR beta chain was recorded in a study of T cells in Graves' hyperthyroidism and ophthalmopathy. This clonotype was seen more than once but under ten times. Template material for amplifying TCR beta CDR3 regions consisted of RNA transcripts. During a first-round RT-PCR of the TCR CDR3, the HTBI primer set was used. From the multiplex PCR reads, TCRdb called clonotypes with MiXCR, one entry per CDR3 protein. The sample contains 550,000 to 650,000 distinct CDR3 sequences, approximately 14% of which appear only once. Patients having uncontrolled infection, another autoimmune disease, pregnancy or lactation were not included. Each 10 ml fresh peripheral blood draw supplied the PBMCs. Deletions cut 3 bases from V and 2 bases from J, with 10 bases between. The CDR3 has 14 residues. CDR1 and CDR2 from the germline V gene are MNHNS and SASEGT.

The TCR originated in a woman in her 40s with Graves' hyperthyroidism. The V call is TRBV6-1, the J call TRBJ1-1; D ambiguous. Input material: blood. CDR3 bases: TGTGCCAGCAGTGAGGGAGTGGGAAACACTGAAGCTTTCTTT. This translates into CASSEGVGNTEAFF.